These 32 T cell receptor beta chains were all obtained from the same sample, sequenced in a study of human T cells and chemical hapten exposure. Time point given: pre-sensitization, week 0. Treatment meaning: therapeutic diphenylcyclopropenone sensitization with weekly scalp DPC. TCRdb passed the RACE reads through MiXCR, listing each CDR3 protein once. The sample consists of fewer than 350,000 distinct CDR3 sequences, 7.7% of them appearing once. The sequencing used whole blood, collected in connection with sensitization to the hapten diphenylcyclopropenone (DPC). The receptors stem from a man between 18 and 35 years old with alopecia areata. Some clones in this sample may be carry-over from other donors' samples.

J is TRBJ2-1 and V is TRBV15; D is perhaps TRBD2 (6 bases). The germline V gene encodes CDR1 LNHNV and CDR2 YYDKDF (reference sequence). Trimming took off 5 bases at V and 5 bases at J, with 19 bases between the two ends. The CDR3 sequence is 16 residues long. CDR3 in DNA: TGTGCCACCAGCGCACCGGGACTCCCAAATGACAATGAGCAGTTCTTC. Its translation: CATSAPGLPNDNEQFF.

This clonotype was counted only a few times. The rearrangement uses TRBV6-4 and TRBJ2-1, with 8 bases identical to TRBD2. Germline V lookup: CDR1 MRHNA, CDR2 SNTAGT. This CDR3 is built from 14 residues. J lost 12 bases, V lost 2 bases, and 9 bases had no gene match. The CDR3 sequence is CASSDHRPGGVQFF. CDR3 DNA sequence: TGTGCCAGCAGTGACCACCGCCCCGGGGGGGTGCAGTTCTTC.

In this sample, this clonotype turned up many times. The chain carries TRBV7-2 and TRBJ2-5, with D hard to call. Deletions cut 1 base from V and 2 bases from J, with 8 bases between. Germline CDR1 reads SGHTA; CDR2 reads FQGNSA. The CDR3 sequence is 14 residues long. CDR3 residues: CASSLGLTQETQYF. The DNA of the CDR3 is TGTGCCAGCAGCTTAGGTTTGACTCAAGAGACCCAGTACTTC. The full variable domain, completed using reference TRBV7-2 and TRBJ2-5, is GAGVSQSPSNKVTEKGKDVELRCDPISGHTALYWYRQSLGQGLEFLIYFQGNSAPDKSGLPSDRFSAERTGGSVSTLTIQRTQQEDSAVYLCASSLGLTQETQYFGPGTRLLVL.

This clonotype was detected ten times or more. The chain is built from TRBV10-3 and TRBJ1-3; 9 nucleotides match TRBD1. CDR3 size: 17 residues. The germline CDR1 and CDR2 sequences are ENHRY and SYGVKD. With 6 bases clipped from V and 4 bases from J, the junction kept 13 bases outside the gene matches. Here the CDR3 DNA reads TGTGCCATCAGAGCGTTCCCGGGACAGGGTTCGGGAAACACCATATATTTT. Encoded protein: CAIRAFPGQGSGNTIYF.

This clonotype has a count of ten or more. The rearrangement joins TRBV20-1 to TRBJ2-3, with a tentative D call TRBD1 (5 bases). V was cut by 1 base and J by 6 bases, with 8 bases left in between. Germline CDR1 is DFQATT and CDR2 is SNEGSKA (reference sequence). CDR3 size: 12 residues. The CDR3 nucleotides read TGCAGTGCTAGAGTCAGGGCGGATACGCAGTATTTT. Translating gives CSARVRADTQYF.

This chain connects TRBV29-1 to TRBJ1-2, with TRBD1 identical over 7 bases. V trimming: 6 bases; J trimming: 3 bases; junction bases outside the gene matches: 1. This CDR3 spans 11 amino acids. Germline CDR1 SQVTM, CDR2 ANQGSEA. CDR3 bases: TGCAGCGTAGGGACAGACTATGGCTACACCTTC. It is translated as CSVGTDYGYTF.

This clonotype was detected only a few times. The chain joins TRBV7-3 to TRBJ2-1; D not certain. This CDR3 contains 12 residues. V lost 5 bases and J lost 8, with 10 bases in between. The germline V gene has CDR1 SGHTA and CDR2 FQGTGA. The CDR3 nucleotides read TGTGCCAGCAGCCGAGGCTCAGATGAGCAGTTCTTC. This encodes CASSRGSDEQFF.

Many counts were recorded for this clonotype. The DNA of the CDR3 is TGTGCCATCAGTGGCCTAGCGGGGGTCAATGAGCAGTTCTTC. Amino acid sequence: CAISGLAGVNEQFF. The V and J genes are TRBV10-3 and TRBJ2-1, with TRBD2 matching over 10 bases. CDR1 ENHRY and CDR2 SYGVKD come from the germline V gene. The CDR3 length is 14 residues. J lost 6 bases, V lost 4 bases, and 3 bases had no gene match.

This clonotype was seen more than once but under ten times. J is TRBJ2-7 and V is TRBV6-2 or TRBV6-3; 10 nucleotides match TRBD1. CDR3 length: 15 amino acids. Germline V CDR1 and CDR2: MNHEY, SVGEGT. The V gene end was trimmed by 2 bases and the J gene end by 1 base; junction bases not matched to a gene: 2. CDR3 DNA: TGTGCCAGCAGTTACGGACAGGGGGTTTCCTACGAGCAGTACGTC. It translates to CASSYGQGVSYEQYV.

This clonotype occurred a few times. The V gene is TRBV29-1, the J gene TRBJ1-1, with 11 nucleotides matching TRBD1. CDR1 is SQVTM and CDR2 is ANQGSEA in the germline V gene. The V and J ends lost 7 bases and 1 base, in that order; junction bases with no gene match: 5. This CDR3 comprises 14 residues. The CDR3 DNA sequence: TGCAGCGCCGCGGACAGGGGGCCGAACACTGAAGCTTTCTTT. Translating gives CSAADRGPNTEAFF.

In this sample, this clonotype turned up a few times. The chain couples TRBV6-2 or TRBV6-3 to TRBJ2-7; D remains unclear. CDR1 is MNHEY, CDR2 SVGEGT, per germline. The CDR3 has 13 residues. V shed 2 bases and J shed 2 bases, with 7 bases lying between them. CDR3 loop: CASSYELTYEQYV. DNA of the CDR3: TGTGCCAGCAGTTACGAGCTTACCTACGAGCAGTACGTC.

The J gene is TRBJ2-7, the V gene TRBV20-1; 8 bases map to TRBD1. Germline trimming cut 8 bases from V and 3 bases from J; bases unmatched to any gene: 6. Per germline, CDR1 DFQATT and CDR2 SNEGSKA (reference sequence). This CDR3 comprises 12 residues. The CDR3 region has the DNA TGCAGTCGCCAGACAGGGGACTACGAGCAGTACTTC. The encoded protein is CSRQTGDYEQYF.

This clonotype was counted between two and nine times. The rearrangement joins TRBV7-8 to TRBJ2-7, with D maybe TRBD2 (5 bases). This CDR3 contains 15 residues. V lost 1 base to trimming and J lost 0 bases, with 10 bases between them. Germline lookup yields CDR1 SGHVS and CDR2 FQNEAQ. In DNA, the CDR3 is TGTGCCAGCAGCTTAGTTGAGGGAAGCTCCTACGAGCAGTACTTC. It translates to CASSLVEGSSYEQYF. Supplemented by reference TRBV7-8 and TRBJ2-7, the full variable domain reads GAGVSQSPRYKVAKRGQDVALRCDPISGHVSLFWYQQALGQGPEFLTYFQNEAQLDKSGLPSDRFFAERPEGSVSTLKIQRTQQEDSAVYLCASSLVEGSSYEQYFGPGTRLTVT.

About this clonotype: A clone one base away is much larger, so this may be a read error. The V and J genes are TRBV28 and TRBJ2-1; possibly TRBD1 or TRBD2 for D (5 bases each). Trimming took off 11 bases at V and 0 bases at J, with 14 bases between the two ends. The length of the CDR3 is 14 residues. The V gene's germline CDR1 is MDHEN and CDR2 SYDVKM. CDR3 amino acids: CASREIASYNEQFF. The CDR3 region has the DNA TGTGCCTCCAGGGAGATTGCCTCCTACAATGAGCAGTTCTTC.

This clonotype was seen only a few times. The chain employs TRBV12-3 or TRBV12-4 and TRBJ2-6, with 8 bases matching TRBD1. Trimming removed 5 bases from V and 4 bases from J; junction bases left unmatched: 13. The CDR3 sequence is 18 residues long. In DNA form, the CDR3 reads TGTGCCAGCAGTCCCTACCGTACAGGGGGGCCAGGGGCCAACGTCCTGACTTTC. As protein: CASSPYRTGGPGANVLTF.

This clonotype was detected ten times or more. V is TRBV29-1 and J is TRBJ1-4; TRBD1 agrees at 7 bases. CDR1 and CDR2 (germline): SQVTM, ANQGSEA. The ends lost 5 bases at V and 5 bases at J; junction bases unmatched: 8. The CDR3 covers 14 residues. The CDR3 spells CSVIPTGMNEKLFF. CDR3 in DNA: TGCAGCGTTATACCGACAGGGATGAATGAAAAACTGTTTTTT.

This rearrangement joins TRBV20-1 to TRBJ1-4; 8 positions match TRBD1. CDR3 size: 16 residues. The V gene end was trimmed by 3 bases and the J gene end by 7 bases; junction bases not matched to a gene: 13. Germline CDR1 DFQATT, CDR2 SNEGSKA (reference sequence). CDR3 protein: CSASPDRVVLGEKLFF. DNA of the CDR3: TGCAGTGCTAGTCCGGACAGGGTTGTTCTGGGTGAAAAACTGTTTTTT.

This clonotype occurred a few times. This rearrangement joins TRBV29-1 to TRBJ2-1, with D unclear. The CDR3 loop spans 12 amino acids. V lost 7 bases and J 3 bases, leaving 10 bases between the germline ends. CDR1 SQVTM and CDR2 ANQGSEA come from the germline V gene. CDR3 in DNA: TGCAGCGCAGTCGGCGACTACAATGAGCAGTTCTTC. It translates to CSAVGDYNEQFF.

This clonotype was seen a handful of times. The chain has TRBV6-2 or TRBV6-3 and TRBJ2-1; no firm D call. CDR1 is MNHEY, CDR2 SVGEGT, per germline. This CDR3 is 12 amino acids long. V dropped 6 bases and J dropped 7 bases, with 10 bases sitting between them. CDR3 in DNA: TGTGCCAGCAGGGACGGTGGGAATGAGCAGTTCTTC. This codes for CASRDGGNEQFF.

The rearrangement joins TRBV7-8 to TRBJ1-2; D gene uncertain. V was clipped by 8 bases and J by 7 bases, with 8 bases between them. In germline, CDR1 is SGHVS, CDR2 FQNEAQ. CDR3 length: 10 residues. Here the CDR3 reads CASGNVGYTF. The CDR3 nucleotides are TGTGCCAGCGGTAATGTTGGCTACACCTTC.

This clonotype was seen a few times. The chain couples TRBV27 to TRBJ2-1; D gene ambiguous. V was pared by 3 bases and J by 0 bases, with 15 bases between. CDR3 length: 17 residues. Germline V CDR1 and CDR2: MNHEY, SMNVEV (reference sequence). The CDR3 spells CASSFWVGYSSYNEQFF. The DNA for the CDR3 is TGTGCCAGCAGTTTCTGGGTGGGGTATAGCTCCTACAATGAGCAGTTCTTC.

J is TRBJ2-7 and V is TRBV12-3 or TRBV12-4, with 9 bases identical to TRBD1. This CDR3 has 14 amino acids. The V segment lost 7 bases and the J segment 2 bases; nucleotides outside the gene matches: 6. CDR3 bases: TGTGCCAGCAAAATCGGGGACAGGGCCTACGAGCAGTACGTC. This encodes CASKIGDRAYEQYV.

The table lists this clonotype with a few counts. This chain uses TRBV20-1 with TRBJ2-3, with unresolved D. The CDR3 consists of 16 residues. V was cut by 4 bases and J by 0 bases, with 17 bases left in between. CDR1 DFQATT and CDR2 SNEGSKA come from the germline V gene (reference sequence). The CDR3 loop reads CSANRRRTSSTDTQYF. In DNA form, the CDR3 reads TGCAGTGCTAACCGGCGGCGAACCTCTAGCACAGATACGCAGTATTTT.

The table lists this clonotype with a few counts. The chain uses TRBV10-3 and TRBJ2-7, with 9 bases that match TRBD1. The CDR3 runs 15 residues. V lost 1 base to trimming and J lost 0 bases; unmatched junction nucleotides: 1. Germline V gene lookup returns CDR1 ENHRY and CDR2 SYGVKD. The CDR3 region is CAISEWDRDSYEQYF. In DNA, the CDR3 is TGTGCCATCAGTGAGTGGGACAGGGACTCCTACGAGCAGTACTTC.

This sequence joins TRBV6-5 and TRBJ2-5; either TRBD1 or TRBD2 may supply D (5 bases each). The CDR3 consists of 12 residues. V was pared by 6 bases and J by 8 bases, with 13 bases between. CDR1 and CDR2 (germline): MNHEY, SVGAGI. DNA for the CDR3: TGTGCCAGCAGGGGGGACCCGAGTACCCAGTACTTC. Protein sequence: CASRGDPSTQYF.

The genes are TRBV18 and TRBJ1-6, with D hard to call. The CDR3 runs to 15 residues. Trimming took 3 bases from V and 0 from J, leaving 6 bases between them. Germline-derived CDR1 and CDR2 are KGHSH and LQKENI. The CDR3 DNA follows: TGTGCCAGCTCACCCGATGGCTCCTATAATTCACCCCTCCACTTT. It encodes CASSPDGSYNSPLHF.

This clonotype turned up a few times. The chain employs TRBV20-1 and TRBJ1-6; D ambiguous. V lost 3 bases to trimming and J lost 0 bases, with 9 bases between them. Germline assignment: CDR1 DFQATT and CDR2 SNEGSKA (reference sequence). The CDR3 sequence is 15 residues long. The CDR3 nucleotides are TGCAGTGCTAGGACACGAAGCTCCTATAATTCACCCCTCCACTTT. Residues: CSARTRSSYNSPLHF.

In this sample, this clonotype turned up many times. The chain carries TRBV2 and TRBJ2-3; D is perhaps TRBD2 (6 bases). CDR1 SNHLY and CDR2 FYNNEI come from the germline V gene. Trimming cost V 3 bases and J 4 bases, with 14 bases left between them. This CDR3 is built from 15 residues. The CDR3 bases are TGTGCCAGCAGTGAGGGGCAGCGGGCCCCAGATACGCAGTATTTT. This gives the protein CASSEGQRAPDTQYF.

The sample holds a few counts of this clonotype. The CDR3 nucleotides are TGTGCCAGCAGCTTGTTTGTGCAACAGCCAGGCACCTTC. It translates to CASSLFVQQPGTF. This chain links TRBV5-5 with TRBJ1-2; no clear D gene. The V end lost 1 base, the J end lost 13 bases, and 17 bases lay between the germline ends. The CDR3 consists of 13 residues. Germline V gene sequence: CDR1 SGHKS, CDR2 YYEKEE (reference sequence).

This clonotype was found a few times. The V and J genes are TRBV7-9 and TRBJ1-1; no definite D call. The CDR3 consists of 15 residues. Germline lookup yields CDR1 SEHNR and CDR2 FQNEAQ (reference sequence). The V and J ends lost 5 bases and 0 bases respectively, with 13 bases between them. The CDR3 is CASSDSRNLNTEAFF. Here the CDR3 DNA reads TGTGCCAGCAGCGACTCCCGGAATTTGAACACTGAAGCTTTCTTT.

This clonotype showed up just a few times. The J gene is TRBJ1-1, the V gene TRBV5-6; D remains unclear. V lost 5 bases and J lost 0, with 5 bases in between. CDR1 and CDR2 (germline): SGHDT, YYEEEE. The CDR3 length is 12 residues. This CDR3 is CASRNMNTEAFF. The CDR3 nucleotides are TGTGCCAGCAGGAACATGAACACTGAAGCTTTCTTT.

This clonotype was counted a few times. The chain uses TRBV12-3 or TRBV12-4 and TRBJ2-1; D remains unclear. The length of the CDR3 is 12 residues. Trimming took 4 bases from V and 6 from J, leaving 7 bases between them. Here the CDR3 DNA reads TGTGCCAGCAGTTCGGCCGCCAATGAGCAGTTCTTC. It translates to CASSSAANEQFF.